This paragraph covers one T cell receptor beta chain sequence. This entry is derived from a study of blood T cell repertoires in COVID-19. Background on the study: Some COVID-19 samples were acute and others convalescent; all came from the United States, Italy and Spain. PBMCs, B-cell-depleted T cells, or T cells were the source of the cDNA or gDNA that made up the material.

The germline V gene has CDR1 SGHNT and CDR2 YYREEE (reference sequence). V lost 3 bases and J 7 bases, leaving 13 bases between the germline ends. The CDR3 loop spans 14 amino acids. In the original workflow: Reference gene primers were amplified, and this amplification served to estimate nucleated cell counts. Some clones are missing from TCRdb's copy, which holds only in-frame ones; the method was immunoSEQ multiplex PCR. V and J calls and clone size are as listed in that table; D and trimming were resolved from the DNA. The data contain 250,000 to 300,000 clones, around 84% of them singletons. The rearrangement uses TRBV5-4 and TRBJ1-4; D unclear. Sequencing used peripheral blood. This TCR was recovered from a man aged 60-69 years with acute or convalescent COVID-19. The chain's CDR3 is CASSSQSSLEKLFF. CDR3 in DNA: TGTGCCAGCAGCTCACAGTCCTCCCTTGAAAAACTGTTTTTT.